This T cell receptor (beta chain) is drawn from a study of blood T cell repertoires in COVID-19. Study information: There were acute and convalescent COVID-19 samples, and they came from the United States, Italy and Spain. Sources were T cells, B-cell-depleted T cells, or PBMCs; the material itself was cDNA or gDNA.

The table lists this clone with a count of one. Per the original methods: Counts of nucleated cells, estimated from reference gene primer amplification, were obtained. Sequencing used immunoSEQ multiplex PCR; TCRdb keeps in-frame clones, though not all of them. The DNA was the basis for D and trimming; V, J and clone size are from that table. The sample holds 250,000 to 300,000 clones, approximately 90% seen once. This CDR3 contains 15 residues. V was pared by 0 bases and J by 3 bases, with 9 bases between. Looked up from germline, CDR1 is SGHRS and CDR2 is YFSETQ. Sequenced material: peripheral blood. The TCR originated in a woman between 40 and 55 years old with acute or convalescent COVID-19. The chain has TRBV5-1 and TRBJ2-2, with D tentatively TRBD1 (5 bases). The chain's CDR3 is CASSLGSGHTGELFF. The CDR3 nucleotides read TGCGCCAGCAGCTTGGGGTCAGGGCACACCGGGGAGCTGTTTTTT.